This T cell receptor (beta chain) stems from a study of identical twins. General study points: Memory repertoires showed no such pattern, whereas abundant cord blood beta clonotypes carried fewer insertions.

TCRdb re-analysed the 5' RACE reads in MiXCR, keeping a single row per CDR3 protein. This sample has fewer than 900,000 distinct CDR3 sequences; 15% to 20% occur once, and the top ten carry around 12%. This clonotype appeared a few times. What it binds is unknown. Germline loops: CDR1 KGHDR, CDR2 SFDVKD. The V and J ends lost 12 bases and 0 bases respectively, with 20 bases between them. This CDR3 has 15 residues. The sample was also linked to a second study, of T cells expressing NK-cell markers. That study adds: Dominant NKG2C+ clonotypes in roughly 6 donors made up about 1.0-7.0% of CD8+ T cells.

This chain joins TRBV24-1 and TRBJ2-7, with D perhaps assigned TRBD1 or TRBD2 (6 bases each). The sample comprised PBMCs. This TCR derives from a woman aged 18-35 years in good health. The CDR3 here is CAPGRGPTSSYEQYF. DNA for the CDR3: TGTGCCCCGGGTCGGGGGCCCACGAGCTCCTACGAGCAGTACTTC.